The clone carrying this TCR beta chain has ten or more counts. No antigen is known for it. Germline lookup yields CDR1 SGHAT and CDR2 FQDESV (reference sequence). V gave up 3 bases and J gave up 6 bases; unmatched junction bases: 5. CDR3 size: 16 residues. The record originates from a study of metastatic and nonmetastatic thyroid tumors. General study results and limits: Versus benign nodules, malignant thyroid tumors reportedly had significantly higher TCR beta diversity, in blood and tumor.

Until they underwent thyroid surgery, no patient had received any treatment. Source study methods: A classifier of distant metastasis in papillary thyroid cancer was built from CDR3 differences (across clinicopathological groups). TCRdb re-processed the PCR reads through MiXCR. The V and J calls and clone size are TCRdb's, not the authors'. The sample yields more than 30,000 clones, roughly 19% seen once. The receptor was derived from a female donor with papillary thyroid cancer or a benign thyroid nodule (not recorded which). Some clones in this sample may be carry-over from other donors' samples. This chain joins TRBV11-1 and TRBJ2-1, with 13 positions matching TRBD2. Material for sequencing was blood. This CDR3 is CASSFTSGGAFNEQFF. CDR3 DNA: TGTGCCAGCAGCTTCACTAGCGGGGGGGCCTTCAATGAGCAGTTCTTC.